This TCR beta chain emerged from a study of identical twins listed by TCRdb under 2016. Notes on the research overall: TCR alpha and beta repertoires from monozygotic twins, unrelated adults of various ages and cord blood were deep-sequenced to test whether fetal clonotypes persist. To rule out contamination, the twin experiments were replicated at different times with different library preparation protocols. Study-wide findings and limitations: Compared with coincidental sharing between unrelated individuals, an excess of low generation-probability sequences was observed among out-of-frame TCR alpha sequences shared between twins. Abundant cord blood beta clonotypes had fewer insertions, young adult naive repertoires showed a similar but weaker trend, and memory repertoires showed no such trend. Recombination models systematically underestimated out-of-frame TCR alpha sharing in monozygotic twins but agreed with sharing between unrelated individuals. In beta out-of-frame sequences, excess twin sharing was weaker, because having fewer shared sequences lowered the signal-to-noise ratio. Because the same donors could not be followed over many years, conclusions were based on cross-sectional statistical analysis. Invariant T cells such as MAIT and iNKT could partly confound zero-insertion analyses, although diverse VJ usage argued against such confounding for most clonotypes.

Libraries were prepared through 5' RACE. The data were produced on an Illumina HiSeq 2000. A universal primer binding site was added through template switching, and the final cDNA carried a unique molecular identifier so that TCR cDNA molecules could be counted accurately. Specific primers in the conserved constant-segment region were used to synthesize first-strand cDNA for TCR alpha and beta chains. To control for contamination, every cDNA library was double barcoded, receiving both a SMART-Mk sample barcode and Illumina barcodes. Two successive PCR steps introduced TruSeq adapter sequences along with Illumina sample barcodes. The Illumina HiSeq platform was used with custom primers to sequence TCR alpha and beta cDNA libraries. The published analysis was carried out like this. Raw reads were processed with MiGEC to extract unique molecular identifiers, and MiXCR was used to determine CDR3 positions. Recombination models were inferred per individual with the repgenHMM and IGoR tools using an EM algorithm. Shared clonotype analysis was performed with the tcR package in R, normalizing sharing by the product of cloneset sizes. Out-of-frame nonproductive sequences were analyzed to study raw recombination free of thymic and clonal selection effects. TCRdb reworked the public reads: Q25 trimming with fastp, MiXCR clone assembly, productive beta chains retained. Entries that share a CDR3 protein sequence are merged under the most common genes and DNA. The V and J calls here are based on TCRdb, not the publication. The sample data list roughly 260,000 distinct CDR3 sequences, and approximately 8% of these were observed just once. 5% to 6% of the sample belongs to the ten largest clones.

All donors were healthy Caucasians. The twin cohort consisted of three pairs of female monozygotic twins, all aged about 18 to 29 years. CD4+ and CD8+ T cell populations were isolated with positive isolation kits from Invitrogen. In the germline V gene (reference sequence), CDR1 corresponds to DFQATT and CDR2 to SNEGSKA. Between the V and J ends, shortened by 6 bases and 2 bases respectively, the junction contains 14 bases. The CDR3 runs 13 amino acids, cysteine and valine included. The CDR3 DNA has 39 bases and is translated from base 1. Of note for this clonotype: Its antigen is unknown. Base qualities were left out, and no much larger clone turns up one base away.

This same sample was also part of a study on yellow fever vaccine responses in identical twins. As the second publication notes: According to the authors, in identical twins the way T cells responded to vaccination appeared partly convergent and partly personalized. The study precisely tracked vaccine-responding T cell clones in identical twins.

The TCR comes from a young woman in good health. The sequence is built from TRBV20-1 and TRBJ2-7; no D gene can be assigned with confidence. The sample taken for sequencing was CD8+ T cells sorted from blood. The encoded CDR3 is CSAQSGEAYEQYV. The base sequence is TGCAGTGCCCAGAGTGGGGAAGCCTACGAGCAGTACGTC.